Following are 9 T cell receptor beta chains from one sample sequenced in a study of T cells after yellow fever vaccination. TCRdb reanalysed the 5' RACE reads using MiXCR and keeps one entry per CDR3 protein. The sample gives hundreds of thousands of distinct CDR3 sequences, 13% of which show up once; 11% to 15% is in the top ten. The sample here was PBMCs, taken on the day of the yellow fever booster vaccination. These receptors were taken from a man aged 25 to 40 who received the YFV17D yellow fever vaccine.

Only a few counts were recorded for this clonotype. The chain links TRBV19 to TRBJ2-3; no clear D gene. This CDR3 has 13 amino acids. Germline values: CDR1 LNHDA, CDR2 SQIVND (reference sequence). Trimming took off 3 bases at V and 5 bases at J, with 9 bases between the two ends. In DNA, the CDR3 is TGTGCCAGTAGTATGGGGAAGGGAGATACGCAGTATTTT. It codes for CASSMGKGDTQYF.

CDR3: CASSVGQGGTSGRGEQFF. The DNA of the CDR3 is TGTGCCAGCAGCGTAGGACAGGGCGGGACTAGCGGGAGAGGTGAGCAGTTCTTC. The V call is TRBV9, the J call TRBJ2-1; 14 nucleotides agree with TRBD2. CDR1 and CDR2 from the germline V gene are SGDLS and YYNGEE. The CDR3 runs 18 residues. After removal of 0 bases from V and 9 bases from J, the junction contained 11 bases not matched to a gene.

V and J are TRBV24-1 and TRBJ2-1; 8 bases map to TRBD2. CDR3 length: 15 residues. V shed 4 bases and J 6 bases; nucleotides not matched to a gene: 7. From germline, CDR1 is KGHDR and CDR2 SFDVKD. In DNA, the CDR3 is TGTGCCACCAGTGACTCGACTAGCGCCGGCAATGAGCAGTTCTTC. The encoded protein is CATSDSTSAGNEQFF.

This clonotype has more than one count but fewer than ten. The chain couples TRBV20-1 to TRBJ1-5, with TRBD1 as a possible D gene (5 bases). Trimming took 6 bases from V and 1 from J, leaving 13 bases between them. CDR3 length: 14 residues. Per the germline V gene, CDR1 is DFQATT and CDR2 is SNEGSKA (reference sequence). The CDR3 reads CSASPGGSNQPQHF. Written as DNA, the CDR3 is TGCAGTGCCTCCCCCGGGGGGAGCAATCAGCCCCAGCATTTT.

The V call is TRBV5-1, the J call TRBJ2-7, with 7 bases aligning to TRBD2. Trimming removed 4 bases from V and 5 bases from J; junction bases left unmatched: 18. The germline V gene has CDR1 SGHRS and CDR2 YFSETQ. CDR3 length equals 17 residues. The CDR3 nucleotides read TGCGCCAGCAGCCCCTGGTTGTTGGGCGGGAGCATCAACGAGCAGTACTTC. Its protein is CASSPWLLGGSINEQYF.

This clonotype was observed a few times. The V call is TRBV3-1, the J call TRBJ2-3; the D gene is possibly TRBD2 (6 bases). Between the trimmed V and J ends, which lost 4 bases and 6 bases, there was a span of 11 bases. CDR1 and CDR2 (germline): LGHDT, YNNKEL (reference sequence). The CDR3 extends over 13 amino acids. DNA for the CDR3: TGTGCCAGCAGCCCGACGGCGGGGGATACGCAGTATTTT. Amino acid sequence: CASSPTAGDTQYF.

There are a few counts of this clonotype. The rearrangement joins TRBV6-2 or TRBV6-3 to TRBJ2-7; D is unresolved. Per germline, CDR1 MNHEY and CDR2 SVGEGT. The CDR3 runs to 11 residues. V lost 7 bases and J 5 bases, leaving 9 bases between the germline ends. For the CDR3, the DNA is TGTGCCAGCACCCAAGGGCACGAGCAGTACTTC. It yields the protein CASTQGHEQYF.

CDR3 loop: CAISGSLLNNNEQFF. Here the CDR3 DNA reads TGTGCCATCAGTGGCAGCCTTCTCAATAACAATGAGCAGTTCTTC. The chain carries TRBV10-3 and TRBJ2-1; no reliable D call. This CDR3 comprises 15 residues. The V gene's germline CDR1 is ENHRY and CDR2 SYGVKD. The V end was cut by 4 bases, the J end by 5 bases, with 15 bases between.

This clonotype has only a few counts. The gene calls are TRBV20-1 and TRBJ2-5; D unclear. Per germline, CDR1 DFQATT and CDR2 SNEGSKA (reference sequence). The CDR3 is 15 residues long. The germline V and J ends were trimmed by 6 bases and 0 bases, with 17 bases remaining between them. In DNA form, the CDR3 reads TGCAGTGCCAGACCCCTTGTGACGTACCAAGAGACCCAGTACTTC. Protein product: CSARPLVTYQETQYF.